One sample yielded the 26 T cell receptor beta chains listed below, sequenced in a study of blood T cells in healthy people across ages. Alongside a J-beta primer mix, a sample-barcoded 5' primer served in a second PCR lasting roughly 6 to 11 cycles. A single record per CDR3 protein comes from TCRdb applying MiXCR to the 5' RACE reads. The sample holds more than 900,000 distinct CDR3 sequences, approximately 26% seen once. Separately, the same data were catalogued under a study of T cells of mothers and their children.

The sample was blood. The receptors were sampled from a girl aged 2-10 years in good health.

This clonotype was seen at least ten times. The chain employs TRBV3-1 and TRBJ2-5; D unclear. Germline V gene data show CDR1 as LGHDT and CDR2 as YNNKEL (reference sequence). With 1 base removed from V and 5 bases from J, the gap between germline ends came to 5 bases. The CDR3 loop spans 12 amino acids. The CDR3 loop reads CASSQGLETQYF. The CDR3, as DNA: TGTGCCAGCAGCCAAGGGTTGGAGACCCAGTACTTC.

The chain recombines TRBV4-1 with TRBJ2-5; 9 bases map to TRBD2. The DNA end favors TRBJ2-7, so the J call may be wrong. Germline V CDR1 and CDR2: MGHRA, YSYEKL. This CDR3 has 14 amino acids. This CDR3 reads CASRYIAGADEQYF. CDR3 sequence (DNA): TGCGCCAGCAGATACATAGCGGGAGCGGACGAGCAGTACTTC.

There are many counts of this clonotype. This CDR3 reads CASSFHSGSQTQYF. DNA of the CDR3: TGCGCCAGCAGCTTCCATAGCGGGAGTCAGACCCAGTACTTC. The genes are TRBV5-1 and TRBJ2-5; 9 nucleotides align to TRBD2. The CDR3 has 14 amino acids. Germline-derived CDR1 and CDR2 are SGHRS and YFSETQ. Unmatched junction bases numbered 5, after V lost 2 bases and J lost 6 bases.

The CDR3 bases are TGTGCCAGCCTTGCGGGCAGCTCCAGCACAGATACGCAGTATTTT. This encodes CASLAGSSSTDTQYF. The gene calls are TRBV12-3 or TRBV12-4 and TRBJ2-3, with a tentative D call TRBD2 (5 bases). The CDR3 loop spans 15 amino acids. Trimming removed 8 bases at V and 0 bases at J, with 15 bases between.

The chain combines TRBV20-1 with TRBJ1-2; a possible D gene is TRBD1 (5 bases). CDR3 length equals 14 residues. The germline V gene encodes CDR1 DFQATT and CDR2 SNEGSKA (reference sequence). Between the trimmed V and J ends, which lost 2 bases and 5 bases, there was a span of 15 bases. The DNA of the CDR3 is TGCAGTGCTAGAAATCCGACAGCGGATTATGGCTACACCTTC. It codes for CSARNPTADYGYTF.

In this sample, this clonotype turned up a few times. The J gene is TRBJ2-5, the V gene TRBV11-2; 8 nucleotides match TRBD2. The V gene's germline CDR1 is SGHAT and CDR2 FQNNGV. This CDR3 region has 21 residues. J lost 5 bases, V lost 5 bases, and 28 bases had no gene match. The CDR3 region is CASSHYHKQTSGRGVGETQYF. The CDR3 nucleotides are TGTGCCAGCAGCCATTATCATAAGCAGACCTCCGGGAGGGGGGTAGGGGAGACCCAGTACTTC. Full variable domain (rest looked up from reference TRBV11-2 and TRBJ2-5): EAGVAQSPRYKIIEKRQSVAFWCNPISGHATLYWYQQILGQGPKLLIQFQNNGVVDDSQLPKDRFSAERLKGVDSTLKIQPAKLEDSAVYLCASSHYHKQTSGRGVGETQYFGPGTRLLVL.

In its sample, this clonotype was seen many times. V is TRBV28 and J is TRBJ1-4; D is unresolved. CDR3 length: 13 amino acids. V was shortened by 2 bases and J by 8 bases, with 9 bases between the two germline ends. Per the germline V gene, CDR1 is MDHEN and CDR2 is SYDVKM. The CDR3 bases are TGTGCCAGCAGTTTAACTCTGCGGGAAAAACTGTTTTTT. This gives the protein CASSLTLREKLFF.

The J gene is TRBJ1-1, the V gene TRBV7-2; D not certain. The V and J ends lost 2 bases and 1 base respectively, with 11 bases between them. This CDR3 comprises 15 residues. Germline assignment: CDR1 SGHTA and CDR2 FQGNSA. The CDR3 DNA reads as TGTGCCAGCAGCTTAAGCGTGTTGAAGAACACTGAAGCTTTCTTT. Translation: CASSLSVLKNTEAFF.

DNA for the CDR3: TGCAGCGTTGTCGACGGGACGAAAGAGACCCAGTACTTC. Translated: CSVVDGTKETQYF. The chain links TRBV29-1 to TRBJ2-5; D might be TRBD1 or TRBD2, each matching 5 bases. Germline CDR1 SQVTM, CDR2 ANQGSEA. The CDR3 contains 13 residues. Trimming pared 4 bases from V and 3 bases from J, leaving 12 bases between.

The chain links TRBV12-3 or TRBV12-4 to TRBJ2-4, with unresolved D. V lost 5 bases to trimming and J lost 8 bases, with 16 bases between them. This CDR3 has 14 residues. CDR3 loop: CASSDSSPVDIQYF. CDR3 DNA sequence: TGTGCCAGCAGTGACTCCTCGCCGGTAGACATTCAGTACTTC.

The J gene is TRBJ2-3, the V gene TRBV15, with a possible D match to TRBD2 (5 bases). Trimming stripped 4 bases from V and 0 bases from J, with 11 bases between. The CDR3 spans 15 residues. Germline-derived CDR1 and CDR2 are LNHNV and YYDKDF (reference sequence). CDR3 protein: CATSKFSVSTDTQYF. CDR3 nucleotides: TGTGCCACCAGCAAGTTTAGCGTTAGCACAGATACGCAGTATTTT.

This chain joins TRBV7-3 and TRBJ1-1; D not certain. Looked up from germline, CDR1 is SGHTA and CDR2 is FQGTGA. The CDR3 totals 14 residues. Trimming cost V 4 bases and J 7 bases, with 16 bases left between them. DNA for the CDR3: TGTGCCAGCAGCTCAAATCTCAAACCAGGTGAAGCTTTCTTT. This encodes CASSSNLKPGEAFF.

The CDR3 region has the DNA TGTGCCACCATGCTAGGGACGGGCGGGCAAGAGACCCAGTACTTC. Its protein is CATMLGTGGQETQYF. The gene calls are TRBV24-1 and TRBJ2-5; D could derive from TRBD1 or TRBD2 (5 bases each). Germline V gives CDR1 KGHDR, CDR2 SFDVKD. CDR3 length: 15 amino acids. V lost 8 bases and J 2 bases, leaving 17 bases between the germline ends.

This clonotype was counted only a few times. V is TRBV9 and J is TRBJ2-4; D unresolved. V shed 0 bases and J shed 8 bases, with 9 bases lying between them. The germline CDR1 and CDR2 sequences are SGDLS and YYNGEE. The CDR3 is 13 residues long. CDR3: CASSVGVLDIQYF. The CDR3, as DNA: TGTGCCAGCAGCGTAGGGGTTCTAGACATTCAGTACTTC.

There are a few counts of this clonotype. The chain joins TRBV29-1 to TRBJ2-2; D may match TRBD1 or TRBD2 (5 bases each). This CDR3 region has 14 residues. Germline V gene data show CDR1 as SQVTM and CDR2 as ANQGSEA. With 4 bases removed from V and 4 bases from J, the gap between germline ends came to 13 bases. The CDR3 loop reads CSVGGKTVTGELFF. The CDR3 bases are TGCAGCGTTGGGGGGAAAACTGTCACCGGGGAGCTGTTTTTT.

V usage is TRBV29-1 and J usage is TRBJ2-3, with TRBD1 identical over 8 bases. This CDR3 has 13 amino acids. With 5 bases clipped from V and 4 bases from J, the junction kept 5 bases outside the gene matches. Germline CDR1 and CDR2: SQVTM and ANQGSEA. The CDR3 coding sequence is TGCAGCGTTCCGGGACAGGCCTCAGATACGCAGTATTTT. It specifies CSVPGQASDTQYF.

This clonotype appeared a few times. V gene TRBV28 combines with J gene TRBJ2-5; the D gene is possibly TRBD2 (6 bases). This CDR3 contains 14 residues. Deletions cut 5 bases from V and 2 bases from J, with 12 bases between. CDR1 is MDHEN, CDR2 SYDVKM, per germline. CDR3 sequence (DNA): TGTGCCAGCAGTACCCGGGACTTACAAGAGACCCAGTACTTC. Its translation: CASSTRDLQETQYF.

This clonotype was seen only a few times. The V gene is TRBV29-1, the J gene TRBJ1-1; D perhaps matches TRBD1 (5 bases). Deletions cut 4 bases from V and 8 bases from J, with 14 bases between. The CDR3 has 12 residues. CDR1 SQVTM and CDR2 ANQGSEA come from the germline V gene. In DNA form, the CDR3 reads TGCAGCGTTGTCCATCTGGGGGGGGAAGCTTTCTTT. Encoded protein: CSVVHLGGEAFF.

As concerns this clonotype: As the CDR3 is not closed by the conserved phenylalanine or tryptophan, this likely results from a read error. The V and J genes are TRBV2 and TRBJ2-1; no reliable D call. Germline V lookup: CDR1 SNHLY, CDR2 FYNNEI. CDR3 size: 13 residues. Trimming took 7 bases from V and 1 from J, leaving 8 bases between them. In DNA form, the CDR3 reads TGTGCCAGCAAGGTGGATTCCTACAATGAGCAGTTCCTC. Translation gives CASKVDSYNEQFL.

This chain connects TRBV4-1 to TRBJ1-4; 7 positions match TRBD1. The junction had 5 bases not matched to a gene; V was cut back by 0 bases and J by 7 bases. There are 15 residues in the CDR3. CDR1 MGHRA and CDR2 YSYEKL come from the germline V gene. CDR3 amino acids: CASSQEHRGGEKLFF. The CDR3 nucleotides are TGCGCCAGCAGCCAAGAACACAGGGGAGGTGAAAAACTGTTTTTT.

The chain is built from TRBV5-1 and TRBJ2-7, with a weak D call TRBD1 (7 bases). Germline values: CDR1 SGHRS, CDR2 YFSETQ. Trimming cost V 5 bases and J 1 base, with 13 bases left between them. CDR3 length: 14 residues. The CDR3 coding sequence is TGCGCCAGCAGGCGGGACAGTGAATCCTACGAGCAGTACTTC. As protein: CASRRDSESYEQYF.

J is TRBJ2-4 and V is TRBV4-3, with D possibly being TRBD2 (6 bases). CDR1 is LGHNA and CDR2 is YSLEER in the germline V gene. Trimming took off 6 bases at V and 8 bases at J, with 14 bases between the two ends. This CDR3 has 13 residues. The CDR3 nucleotides are TGCGCCAGCAGTCTAGTGATAGCGGACATTCAGTACTTC. Its translation is CASSLVIADIQYF.

The gene calls are TRBV9 and TRBJ1-6, with a weak D call TRBD1 (6 bases). V shed 4 bases and J shed 13 bases, with 18 bases lying between them. The CDR3 length is 14 residues. Germline V gives CDR1 SGDLS, CDR2 YYNGEE. The CDR3 loop is CASSTRQAGVPLHF. The DNA of the CDR3 is TGTGCCAGCAGCACCCGACAGGCCGGGGTCCCCCTCCACTTT.

Here the CDR3 reads CASSGTGTVSGANVLTF. The CDR3 bases are TGTGCCAGCAGCGGGACAGGGACCGTCTCTGGGGCCAACGTCCTGACTTTC. The chain recombines TRBV5-5 with TRBJ2-6; 9 bases match TRBD1. This CDR3 has 17 amino acids. V was clipped by 4 bases and J by 0 bases; unmatched bases: 5. CDR1 SGHKS and CDR2 YYEKEE come from the germline V gene (reference sequence).

V gene TRBV7-9 combines with J gene TRBJ2-5; D not resolved. The J call is doubtful: the DNA matches TRBJ2-7 better. This CDR3 comprises 14 residues. CDR1 is SEHNR, CDR2 FQNEAQ, per germline (reference sequence). The CDR3 here is CASSLAGIGDEQYF. Here the CDR3 DNA reads TGTGCCAGCAGCTTAGCGGGGATAGGCGACGAGCAGTACTTC.

This clonotype was seen a few times. The chain links TRBV20-1 to TRBJ1-4; tentatively, D is TRBD1 (5 bases). CDR3 length equals 13 residues. Germline CDR1 and CDR2: DFQATT and SNEGSKA (reference sequence). Trimming pared 4 bases from V and 3 bases from J, leaving 9 bases between. CDR3 DNA sequence: TGCAGTGCTACCAGGGCCCCTAATGAAAAACTGTTTTTT. This sequence encodes CSATRAPNEKLFF.